Listed below are T cell receptor beta chains from one sample, sequenced in a study of blood T cells in healthy people across ages. TCRdb reprocessed the 5' RACE reads via MiXCR and lists one record per CDR3 protein. The table includes about 1 million distinct CDR3 sequences, roughly 24% detected once. These data were also reused for a study on T cells of mothers and their children.

Sequenced material: blood. The source of these receptors is a girl aged 2 to 9 in good health. CDR3s include the opening cysteine and the closing phenylalanine or tryptophan. Each record gives: J gene, V gene, D gene, clone size, CDR3 protein, CDR3 DNA. A D gene is named only where the DNA matches it firmly. Rows give clone size only sometimes, using once, few, many, or a class for an expanded clone.

J gene: TRBJ2-3
V gene: TRBV20-1
D gene: TRBD2
clone size: few
CDR3 protein: CSANPGGGTDTQYF
CDR3 DNA: TGCAGTGCTAACCCGGGGGGGGGCACAGATACGCAGTATTTT

J gene: TRBJ2-3
V gene: TRBV4-2
D gene: -
clone size: few
CDR3 protein: CASSNLVAEGFTDTQYF
CDR3 DNA: TGTGCCAGCAGCAACCTCGTAGCGGAGGGATTCACAGATACGCAGTATTTT

J gene: TRBJ2-7
V gene: TRBV20-1
D gene: TRBD2
clone size: -
CDR3 protein: CSASLAGSTYEQYF
CDR3 DNA: TGCAGTGCTAGTTTAGCGGGATCGACCTACGAGCAGTACTTC

J gene: TRBJ1-1
V gene: TRBV5-1
D gene: -
clone size: few
CDR3 protein: CASSLAGSGTEAFF
CDR3 DNA: TGCGCCAGCAGCTTGGCTGGGTCGGGCACTGAAGCTTTCTTT

J gene: TRBJ2-1
V gene: TRBV20-1
D gene: TRBD2
clone size: -
CDR3 protein: CSARGLAGLYNEQFF
CDR3 DNA: TGCAGTGCTCGTGGACTAGCGGGGCTCTACAATGAGCAGTTCTTC

J gene: TRBJ2-3
V gene: TRBV28
D gene: TRBD2
clone size: few
CDR3 protein: CASSGGLASTDTQYF
CDR3 DNA: TGTGCCAGCAGCGGGGGACTAGCGAGCACAGATACGCAGTATTTT

J gene: TRBJ2-7
V gene: TRBV9
D gene: -
clone size: -
CDR3 protein: CASSAPTRDEQYF
CDR3 DNA: TGTGCCAGCAGCGCCCCCACTAGGGACGAGCAGTACTTC

J gene: TRBJ2-3
V gene: TRBV7-3
D gene: TRBD2
clone size: -
CDR3 protein: CASSLGIAGVMADTQYF
CDR3 DNA: TGTGCCAGCAGCTTGGGAATAGCGGGAGTTATGGCAGATACGCAGTATTTT

J gene: TRBJ1-4
V gene: TRBV7-8
D gene: -
clone size: -
CDR3 protein: CASRRRGGANEKLFF
CDR3 DNA: TGTGCCAGCAGACGCCGAGGGGGTGCTAATGAAAAACTGTTTTTT

J gene: TRBJ1-1
V gene: TRBV27
D gene: -
clone size: -
CDR3 protein: CASRKQVGDTEAFF
CDR3 DNA: TGTGCCAGCAGGAAACAGGTCGGGGACACTGAAGCTTTCTTT

J gene: TRBJ2-1
V gene: TRBV20-1
D gene: TRBD2
clone size: -
CDR3 protein: CSARDYLVAAGGPPNEQFF
CDR3 DNA: TGCAGTGCTAGAGATTATCTAGTGGCGGCGGGAGGGCCTCCGAATGAGCAGTTCTTC

J gene: TRBJ2-5
V gene: TRBV28
D gene: -
clone size: -
CDR3 protein: CASSFVEKREQYF
CDR3 DNA: TGTGCCAGCAGTTTTGTAGAAAAGAGGGAGCAGTACTTC

J gene: TRBJ2-5
V gene: TRBV7-2
D gene: -
clone size: -
CDR3 protein: CASSLNVGVQETQYF
CDR3 DNA: TGTGCCAGCAGCTTAAATGTGGGGGTCCAAGAGACCCAGTACTTC

J gene: TRBJ2-1
V gene: TRBV9
D gene: TRBD2
clone size: -
CDR3 protein: CASSPEAGGAYNEQFF
CDR3 DNA: TGTGCCAGCAGCCCAGAGGCGGGAGGAGCGTACAATGAGCAGTTCTTC

J gene: TRBJ1-4
V gene: TRBV7-9
D gene: -
clone size: -
CDR3 protein: CASSTDPQDEKLFF
CDR3 DNA: TGTGCCAGCAGTACGGACCCACAGGATGAAAAACTGTTTTTT

J gene: TRBJ2-2
V gene: TRBV7-2
D gene: TRBD1
clone size: -
CDR3 protein: CASSLASTGVTGELFF
CDR3 DNA: TGTGCCAGCAGCTTAGCGTCGACAGGGGTCACCGGGGAGCTGTTTTTT

J gene: TRBJ2-1
V gene: TRBV20-1
D gene: -
clone size: few
CDR3 protein: CSARDRLTNEQFF
CDR3 DNA: TGCAGTGCTAGAGACCGTCTAACCAATGAGCAGTTCTTC

J gene: TRBJ1-2
V gene: TRBV12-3/TRBV12-4
D gene: -
clone size: few
CDR3 protein: CASSPRELTF
CDR3 DNA: TGTGCCAGCAGTCCCCGTGAGCTTACCTTC

J gene: TRBJ2-7
V gene: TRBV7-8
D gene: -
clone size: few
CDR3 protein: CASSLPRESPYEQYF
CDR3 DNA: TGTGCCAGCAGCTTACCGCGGGAAAGCCCCTACGAGCAGTACTTC

J gene: TRBJ2-1
V gene: TRBV6-2/TRBV6-3
D gene: -
clone size: -
CDR3 protein: CASSGWQGFINGQFF
CDR3 DNA: TGTGCCAGCAGTGGGTGGCAGGGGTTTATTAACGGGCAGTTCTTC

J gene: TRBJ1-2
V gene: TRBV28
D gene: -
clone size: few
CDR3 protein: CASSLGDIQVVGYTF
CDR3 DNA: TGTGCCAGCAGTTTAGGGGACATTCAAGTTGTTGGCTACACCTTC

J gene: TRBJ1-1
V gene: TRBV14
D gene: -
clone size: -
CDR3 protein: CASSQTLGQNTEAFF
CDR3 DNA: TGTGCCAGCAGCCAAACTCTAGGACAGAACACTGAAGCTTTCTTT

J gene: TRBJ2-7
V gene: TRBV28
D gene: -
clone size: many
CDR3 protein: CASSQDSSSYEQYF
CDR3 DNA: TGCGCCAGCAGCCAAGACTCGAGCTCCTACGAGCAGTACTTC

J gene: TRBJ2-7
V gene: TRBV4-2
D gene: -
clone size: -
CDR3 protein: CASSQASGASYEQYF
CDR3 DNA: TGTGCCAGCAGCCAAGCGTCCGGCGCCAGCTACGAGCAGTACTTC

J gene: TRBJ1-2
V gene: TRBV6-2/TRBV6-3
D gene: -
clone size: few
CDR3 protein: CASSADRIYGYTF
CDR3 DNA: TGTGCCAGCAGTGCGGACAGAATCTATGGCTACACCTTC

J gene: TRBJ2-7
V gene: TRBV11-2
D gene: -
clone size: few
CDR3 protein: CASSFDEGNEQYF
CDR3 DNA: TGTGCCAGCAGCTTCGATGAGGGGAACGAGCAGTACTTC

J gene: TRBJ2-1
V gene: TRBV5-1
D gene: TRBD1
clone size: many
CDR3 protein: CASSSGTGNNEQFF
CDR3 DNA: TGTGCCAGCAGTTCCGGGACAGGCAACAATGAGCAGTTCTTC

J gene: TRBJ2-2
V gene: TRBV5-1
D gene: -
clone size: many
CDR3 protein: CASSQTGGQWGELFF
CDR3 DNA: TGCGCCAGCAGCCAGACTGGAGGCCAGTGGGGGGAGCTGTTTTTT

J gene: TRBJ2-4
V gene: TRBV20-1
D gene: -
clone size: -
CDR3 protein: CSALLAPGKNIQYF
CDR3 DNA: TGCAGTGCCCTCCTAGCGCCGGGCAAAAACATTCAGTACTTC

J gene: TRBJ2-5
V gene: TRBV3-1
D gene: TRBD2
clone size: -
CDR3 protein: CASSQVNQRGRTGETQYF
CDR3 DNA: TGTGCCAGCAGCCAAGTCAACCAGCGGGGAAGGACCGGAGAGACCCAGTACTTC

J gene: TRBJ2-2
V gene: TRBV20-1
D gene: -
clone size: few
CDR3 protein: CSASQGRPAGTGELFF
CDR3 DNA: TGCAGTGCTAGTCAAGGCCGGCCAGCGGGCACCGGGGAGCTGTTTTTT

J gene: TRBJ1-2
V gene: TRBV6-2/TRBV6-3
D gene: -
clone size: -
CDR3 protein: CASSSSRIGYTF
CDR3 DNA: TGTGCCAGCAGTTCATCGCGCATTGGCTACACCTTC

J gene: TRBJ2-5
V gene: TRBV6-2/TRBV6-3
D gene: TRBD2
clone size: few
CDR3 protein: CASRGSGGYQETQYF
CDR3 DNA: TGTGCCAGCAGGGGGAGCGGGGGCTACCAAGAGACCCAGTACTTC

J gene: TRBJ2-7
V gene: TRBV27
D gene: -
clone size: few
CDR3 protein: CASSLSGTQAYEQYF
CDR3 DNA: TGTGCCAGCAGTTTATCGGGGACTCAAGCCTACGAGCAGTACTTC

J gene: TRBJ2-1
V gene: TRBV14
D gene: TRBD2
clone size: few
CDR3 protein: CASSHPTSSGSGSRNEQFF
CDR3 DNA: TGTGCCAGCAGCCATCCCACGAGTTCAGGCAGCGGGAGCCGGAATGAGCAGTTCTTC

J gene: TRBJ2-3
V gene: TRBV9
D gene: -
clone size: -
CDR3 protein: CASSVGGLYTDTQYF
CDR3 DNA: TGTGCCAGCAGCGTAGGGGGGCTTTACACAGATACGCAGTATTTT

J gene: TRBJ2-7
V gene: TRBV20-1
D gene: TRBD2
clone size: -
CDR3 protein: CSAPRGGSGGSYEQYF
CDR3 DNA: TGCAGTGCCCCCAGAGGGGGGAGCGGGGGCTCCTACGAGCAGTACTTC

J gene: TRBJ2-5
V gene: TRBV12-5
D gene: TRBD2
clone size: few
CDR3 protein: CASGLEEGTSGEETQYF
CDR3 DNA: TGTGCTAGTGGTTTGGAAGAGGGGACTAGCGGGGAAGAGACCCAGTACTTC

J gene: TRBJ2-1
V gene: TRBV29-1
D gene: -
clone size: -
CDR3 protein: CSCTGLSTIFPRDEQFF
CDR3 DNA: TGCAGCTGTACGGGACTTTCCACCATTTTCCCCAGGGATGAGCAGTTCTTC

J gene: TRBJ2-7
V gene: TRBV5-4
D gene: TRBD1
clone size: -
CDR3 protein: CASSLWTGQYEQYF
CDR3 DNA: TGTGCCAGCAGCTTGTGGACGGGACAGTACGAGCAGTACTTC

J gene: TRBJ2-1
V gene: TRBV12-5
D gene: -
clone size: -
CDR3 protein: CASGLKREPSYNEQFF
CDR3 DNA: TGTGCTAGTGGTTTGAAACGGGAGCCCTCCTACAATGAGCAGTTCTTC

J gene: TRBJ2-7
V gene: TRBV6-2/TRBV6-3
D gene: TRBD1
clone size: few
CDR3 protein: CASRPLRQGGYEQYF
CDR3 DNA: TGTGCCAGCAGACCATTACGACAGGGGGGGTACGAGCAGTACTTC

J gene: TRBJ1-2
V gene: TRBV24-1
D gene: -
clone size: -
CDR3 protein: CAVSPWGGDGYTF
CDR3 DNA: TGTGCCGTGTCCCCCTGGGGAGGGGACGGCTACACCTTC